This T cell receptor (beta chain) was retrieved from a study of blood T cells in healthy people across ages. Primed by a sample-barcoded 5' primer and a J-beta primer mix, a second PCR proceeded for roughly 7 to 12 cycles. TCRdb re-called the 5' RACE reads through MiXCR, storing one row per CDR3 protein. Among about 570,000 distinct CDR3 sequences, roughly a quarter were seen once, and the ten largest hold about a fifth. Notes on this clonotype: Its specificity is not known.

Study results and limitations: Because sorting was not performed, PBMCs prevented conclusive naive versus antigen-experienced comparison.

This CDR3 has 15 residues. Per the germline V gene, CDR1 is MNHEY and CDR2 is SVGEGT. Deletions cut 1 base from V and 5 bases from J, with 15 bases between. The specimen was blood. This chain joins TRBV6-2 or TRBV6-3 and TRBJ2-7; tentatively, D is TRBD2 (5 bases). The TCR was taken from a woman in her 70s in good health. CDR3 region: CASSYWEYSDHEQYF. CDR3 DNA sequence: TGTGCCAGCAGTTACTGGGAGTACAGTGATCACGAGCAGTACTTC.